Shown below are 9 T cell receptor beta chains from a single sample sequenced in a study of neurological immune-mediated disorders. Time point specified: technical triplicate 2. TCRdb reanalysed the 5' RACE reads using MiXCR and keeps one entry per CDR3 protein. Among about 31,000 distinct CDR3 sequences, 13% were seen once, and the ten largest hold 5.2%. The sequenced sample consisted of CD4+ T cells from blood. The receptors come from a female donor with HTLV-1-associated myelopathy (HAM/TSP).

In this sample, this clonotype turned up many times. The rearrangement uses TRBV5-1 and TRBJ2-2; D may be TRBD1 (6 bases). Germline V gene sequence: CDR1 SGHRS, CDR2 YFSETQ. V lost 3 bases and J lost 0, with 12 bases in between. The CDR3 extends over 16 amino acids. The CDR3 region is CASSWQQGTNTGELFF. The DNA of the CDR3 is TGCGCCAGCAGCTGGCAACAGGGAACGAACACCGGGGAGCTGTTTTTT.

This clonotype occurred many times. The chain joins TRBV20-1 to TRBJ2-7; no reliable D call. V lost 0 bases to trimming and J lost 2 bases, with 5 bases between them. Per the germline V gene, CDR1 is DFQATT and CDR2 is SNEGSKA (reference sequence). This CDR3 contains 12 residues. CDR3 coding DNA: TGCAGTGCTAGAGAGGACGCCTACGAGCAGTACTTC. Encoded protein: CSAREDAYEQYF.

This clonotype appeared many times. The CDR3 protein is CASSQDDQGLRETQYF. The CDR3 region has the DNA TGTGCCAGCAGCCAAGATGATCAGGGGCTGAGAGAGACCCAGTACTTC. The V gene is TRBV14, the J gene TRBJ2-5; a weak D match, TRBD1 (6 bases). The CDR3 runs 16 residues. The germline V gene encodes CDR1 SGHDN and CDR2 FVKESK. V was shortened by 0 bases and J by 4 bases, with 15 bases between the two germline ends.

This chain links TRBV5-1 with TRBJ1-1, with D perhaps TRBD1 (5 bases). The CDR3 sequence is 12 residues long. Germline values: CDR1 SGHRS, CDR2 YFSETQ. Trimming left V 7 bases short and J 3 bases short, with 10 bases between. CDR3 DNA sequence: TGCGCCAGCCAGGGAGAGCACACTGAAGCTTTCTTT. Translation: CASQGEHTEAFF.

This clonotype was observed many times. The CDR3 loop reads CASSLGDSSGNTIYF. CDR3 bases: TGTGCCAGCAGCTTAGGGGATTCCTCTGGAAACACCATATATTTT. The chain has TRBV7-9 and TRBJ1-3; D is uncertain. CDR1 is SEHNR, CDR2 FQNEAQ, per germline (reference sequence). V was shortened by 1 base and J by 0 bases, with 7 bases between the two germline ends. The CDR3 covers 15 residues.

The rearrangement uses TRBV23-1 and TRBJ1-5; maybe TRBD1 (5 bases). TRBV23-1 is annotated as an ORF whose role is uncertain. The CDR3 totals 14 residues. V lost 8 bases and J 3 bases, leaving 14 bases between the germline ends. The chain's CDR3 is CASGKRGNNQPQHF. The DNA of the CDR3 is TGCGCCAGCGGGAAACGGGGCAACAATCAGCCCCAGCATTTT.

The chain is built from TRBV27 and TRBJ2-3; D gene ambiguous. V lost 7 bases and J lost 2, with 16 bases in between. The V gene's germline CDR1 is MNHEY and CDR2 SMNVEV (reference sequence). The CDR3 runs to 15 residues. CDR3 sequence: CASTPLLGNTDTQYF. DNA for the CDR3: TGTGCCAGCACCCCTCTCTTGGGAAACACAGATACGCAGTATTTT.

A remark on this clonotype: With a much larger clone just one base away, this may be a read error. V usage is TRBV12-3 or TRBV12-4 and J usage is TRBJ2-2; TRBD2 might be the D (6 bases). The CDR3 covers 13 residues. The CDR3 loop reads CASRIAVSGEMFF. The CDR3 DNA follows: TGTGCCAGCAGGATAGCGGTATCCGGGGAGATGTTTTTT.

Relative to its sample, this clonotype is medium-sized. CDR3 sequence (DNA): TGTGCCAGCGGCAAGACAGGATGGGATTCCTACAATGAGCAGTTCTTC. Amino acid sequence: CASGKTGWDSYNEQFF. The gene calls are TRBV5-6 and TRBJ2-1; D is possibly TRBD1 (6 bases). Germline CDR1 reads SGHDT; CDR2 reads YYEEEE. Trimming left V 7 bases short and J 1 base short, with 18 bases between. CDR3 length equals 16 residues.